This TCR beta chain was sequenced in a study of shared T cell receptors in the human thymus. V trimming: 4 bases; J trimming: 5 bases; junction bases outside the gene matches: 13. The CDR3 consists of 19 residues. Germline-derived CDR1 and CDR2 are SGHDT and YYEEEE. The repertoire was sequenced with immunoSEQ multiplex PCR; TCRdb's copy has only in-frame clones and lacks some. The table has hundreds of thousands of clones, 75% to 80% seen once. The same sample was also used in a study of human thymus T cells. That paper notes: The thymus tissue came from resections taken during corrective heart surgery. Gene usage (both V and J) appeared biased in thymic and blood repertoires.

V and J are TRBV5-6 and TRBJ2-2, with TRBD2 matching over 14 bases. The sample was thymocytes. This clonotype originated in a boy under two years old with a congenital heart defect. CDR3 protein: CASSIPVTSGRAGTGELFF. The CDR3 region has the DNA TGTGCCAGCAGCATCCCAGTGACTAGCGGGAGGGCTGGGACCGGGGAGCTGTTTTTT.